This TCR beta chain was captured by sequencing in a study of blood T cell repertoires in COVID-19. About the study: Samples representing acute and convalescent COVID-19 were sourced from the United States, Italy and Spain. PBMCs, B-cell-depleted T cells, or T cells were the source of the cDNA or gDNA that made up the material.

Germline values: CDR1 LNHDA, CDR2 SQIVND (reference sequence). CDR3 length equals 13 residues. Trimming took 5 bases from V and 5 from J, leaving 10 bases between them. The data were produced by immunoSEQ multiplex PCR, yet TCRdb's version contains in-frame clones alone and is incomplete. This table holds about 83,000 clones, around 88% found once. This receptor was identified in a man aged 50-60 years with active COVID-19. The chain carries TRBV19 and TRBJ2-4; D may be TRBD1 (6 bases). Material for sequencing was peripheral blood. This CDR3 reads CASSYWTENIQYF. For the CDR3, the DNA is TGTGCCAGTAGTTACTGGACAGAAAACATTCAGTACTTC.